These 21 T cell receptor beta chains originate from one sample sequenced in a study of spatial heterogeneity in lung cancer. Findings and caveats of the study: Tracking of tumor mutation counts was seen in expanded intratumoral alpha and beta TCR counts.

These receptors have no known antigen. TCRdb re-derived calls from the 5' RACE reads in MiXCR, one entry per CDR3 protein. The sample lists about 16,000 distinct CDR3 sequences; almost 7% were seen once. Time point here: sample taken at primary tumor resection. The starting material was lung tumor tissue, obtained at surgery. The receptors stem from a female donor with early-stage non-small cell lung cancer.

In its sample, this clonotype was seen many times. The chain links TRBV2 to TRBJ1-5; 9 bases map to TRBD1. Per germline, CDR1 SNHLY and CDR2 FYNNEI. Trimming cost V 3 bases and J 5 bases; bases outside gene matches: 2. CDR3 length: 14 residues. The chain's CDR3 is CASSDTGGYQPQHF. In DNA, the CDR3 is TGTGCCAGCAGTGATACAGGGGGCTATCAGCCCCAGCATTTT.

The chain is built from TRBV6-2 or TRBV6-3 and TRBJ2-7, with 7 bases lining up with TRBD1. Germline-derived CDR1 and CDR2 are MNHEY and SVGEGT. The CDR3 covers 15 residues. V lost 2 bases, J lost 5 bases, and 9 bases stayed unmatched. CDR3: CASSYPVDRAHEQYF. The CDR3 nucleotides read TGTGCCAGCAGTTACCCCGTCGACAGGGCCCACGAGCAGTACTTC.

This clonotype was recorded at least ten times. This chain joins TRBV12-5 and TRBJ2-1; 9 bases are shared with TRBD1. V shed 7 bases, J shed 3 bases, and the junction held 4 bases outside the gene matches. CDR3 length: 14 amino acids. Germline assignment: CDR1 LGHNT and CDR2 FRNRAP. The CDR3 is CASVGGQGYNEQFF. In nucleotides, the CDR3 is TGTGCTAGTGTTGGGGGACAGGGCTACAATGAGCAGTTCTTC.

This clonotype was recorded many times. The CDR3 DNA reads TGTGCCAGCAGCTTGACAGGGGTGACTGAAGCTTTCTTT. The encoded protein is CASSLTGVTEAFF. The V gene is TRBV7-9, the J gene TRBJ1-1; 8 nucleotides line up with TRBD1. With 3 bases clipped from V and 5 bases from J, the junction kept 2 bases outside the gene matches. This CDR3 has 13 amino acids. Looked up from germline, CDR1 is SEHNR and CDR2 is FQNEAQ (reference sequence).

The rearrangement uses TRBV24-1 and TRBJ1-1; no firm D call. This CDR3 region has 13 residues. The germline CDR1 and CDR2 sequences are KGHDR and SFDVKD. Trimming took off 9 bases at V and 0 bases at J, with 10 bases between the two ends. CDR3 protein: CATVGNLNTEAFF. CDR3 DNA sequence: TGTGCCACCGTAGGGAACCTGAACACTGAAGCTTTCTTT.

About this clonotype itself: Mismatch with germline at one junction end may stem from a read error. The chain combines TRBV12-3 or TRBV12-4 with TRBJ1-5; 11 nucleotides match TRBD1. The CDR3 length is 16 residues. CDR3 coding DNA: TGTGCCAGCAGTTGGGGGGGACAGGGGGTAAATCAGCCCCATCATTTT. It encodes CASSWGGQGVNQPHHF.

This clonotype was detected only a few times. The rearrangement links TRBV10-3 to TRBJ1-2; D gene unclear. V shed 2 bases and J shed 4 bases, with 8 bases lying between them. Germline-derived CDR1 and CDR2 are ENHRY and SYGVKD. The CDR3 covers 13 residues. The CDR3 coding sequence is TGTGCCATCAGTGAGATCGGGATCTATGGCTACACCTTC. Its protein product is CAISEIGIYGYTF.

This clonotype was detected many times. This chain uses TRBV14 with TRBJ1-5; D is ambiguous. V dropped 0 bases and J dropped 6 bases, with 9 bases sitting between them. This CDR3 has 14 residues. Per the germline V gene, CDR1 is SGHDN and CDR2 is FVKESK. CDR3 in amino acids: CASSQDGVGQPQHF. The CDR3 bases are TGTGCCAGCAGCCAAGATGGGGTAGGTCAGCCCCAGCATTTT.

This clonotype came up many times. The chain recombines TRBV7-2 with TRBJ2-3; maybe TRBD2 (7 bases). The V gene lost 1 base and the J gene lost 3 bases, with 17 bases spanning the gap. Germline V gene data show CDR1 as SGHTA and CDR2 as FQGNSA. This CDR3 spans 17 amino acids. The CDR3 loop reads CASSLEGGAERTDTQYF. The CDR3 region has the DNA TGTGCCAGCAGCTTAGAAGGGGGGGCCGAGAGGACAGATACGCAGTATTTT. Based on the CDR3 plus reference TRBV7-2 and TRBJ2-3, the full variable domain is GAGVSQSPSNKVTEKGKDVELRCDPISGHTALYWYRQSLGQGLEFLIYFQGNSAPDKSGLPSDRFSAERTGGSVSTLTIQRTQQEDSAVYLCASSLEGGAERTDTQYFGPGTRLTVL.

In its sample, this clonotype was seen a few times. The chain recombines TRBV19 with TRBJ1-2; D remains ambiguous. Germline V gene sequence: CDR1 LNHDA, CDR2 SQIVND (reference sequence). With 9 bases removed from V and 8 bases from J, the gap between germline ends came to 16 bases. CDR3 length equals 12 residues. CDR3 loop: CASLSPFWGYTF. The CDR3 bases are TGTGCCAGCCTCTCGCCATTTTGGGGCTACACCTTC.

This clonotype occurred a few times. V gene TRBV7-9 combines with J gene TRBJ2-3; D is unclear. Germline CDR1 SEHNR, CDR2 FQNEAQ (reference sequence). The CDR3 has 14 residues. V dropped 1 base and J dropped 1 base, with 6 bases sitting between them. CDR3 sequence: CASSLVDGTDTQYF. The CDR3 DNA reads TGTGCCAGCAGCTTAGTCGACGGCACAGATACGCAGTATTTT.

This clonotype was counted at least ten times. The chain carries TRBV6-5 and TRBJ2-2, with D maybe TRBD2 (6 bases). CDR1 is MNHEY and CDR2 is SVGAGI in the germline V gene. Trimming took off 10 bases at V and 0 bases at J, with 15 bases between the two ends. This CDR3 is built from 15 residues. In DNA form, the CDR3 reads TGTGCCACCACCGTCCGGGAGCCGAACACCGGGGAGCTGTTTTTT. This encodes CATTVREPNTGELFF.

There are a few counts of this clonotype. Written as DNA, the CDR3 is TGTGCCAGCAGCCAGACAGGGGAGGGGACTGAAGCTTTCTTT. Its translation is CASSQTGEGTEAFF. The rearrangement uses TRBV3-1 and TRBJ1-1; 8 bases line up with TRBD1. In germline, CDR1 is LGHDT, CDR2 YNNKEL (reference sequence). V shed 3 bases, J shed 5 bases, and the junction held 5 bases outside the gene matches. This CDR3 region has 14 residues. The whole variable domain, filled in from reference TRBV3-1 and TRBJ1-1, reads DTAVSQTPKYLVTQMGNDKSIKCEQNLGHDTMYWYKQDSKKFLKIMFSYNNKELIINETVPNRFSPKSPDKAHLNLHINSLELGDSAVYFCASSQTGEGTEAFFGQGTRLTVV.

Many counts were recorded for this clonotype. The chain links TRBV27 to TRBJ2-7; 9 bases match TRBD1. J lost 0 bases, V lost 8 bases, and 5 bases had no gene match. Germline values: CDR1 MNHEY, CDR2 SMNVEV (reference sequence). The CDR3 runs 14 residues. The CDR3 nucleotides are TGTGCCAGCCGGGGGACAGGGAGCTCCTACGAGCAGTACTTC. Protein sequence: CASRGTGSSYEQYF.

Of note for this clonotype: A much larger clone is a single base away; this may be a read error. The V gene is TRBV6-5, the J gene TRBJ1-1; no firm D call. CDR3 length: 12 amino acids. The germline V gene has CDR1 MNHEY and CDR2 SVGAGI. The CDR3 loop is CASSRRVGGALF. For the CDR3, the DNA is TGTGCCAGCAGTCGGAGGGTAGGAGGAGCTCTCTTT.

The rearrangement links TRBV6-2 or TRBV6-3 to TRBJ2-7, with 7 bases identical to TRBD1. Germline CDR1 reads MNHEY; CDR2 reads SVGEGT. CDR3 length equals 12 residues. J was trimmed by 5 bases and V by 6 bases; bases with no gene match: 4. CDR3 sequence reads: CASRTGINEQYF. CDR3 DNA: TGTGCCAGCAGGACAGGGATAAACGAGCAGTACTTC.

This clonotype was detected ten times or more. V usage is TRBV7-8 and J usage is TRBJ2-4; 8 bases align to TRBD1. This CDR3 spans 14 amino acids. The V gene end was trimmed by 1 base and the J gene end by 8 bases; junction bases not matched to a gene: 4. The germline V gene has CDR1 SGHVS and CDR2 FQNEAQ. The CDR3 spells CASSLGEDRDIQYF. The CDR3 region has the DNA TGTGCCAGCAGCTTAGGGGAGGACAGGGACATTCAGTACTTC.

This clonotype has a count of ten or more. V and J are TRBV20-1 and TRBJ1-2, with 9 bases lining up with TRBD1. CDR1 is DFQATT and CDR2 is SNEGSKA in the germline V gene (reference sequence). V lost 1 base and J lost 3; bases outside the gene matches: 6. This CDR3 has 15 residues. CDR3 in amino acids: CSARVIRDRDYGYTF. CDR3 DNA sequence: TGCAGTGCTAGAGTGATTAGGGACAGGGACTATGGCTACACCTTC.

This clonotype was observed at least ten times. V is TRBV12-3 or TRBV12-4 and J is TRBJ1-2; 7 bases are shared with TRBD1. J lost 0 bases, V lost 1 base, and 2 bases had no gene match. This CDR3 has 15 amino acids. CDR3 DNA: TGTGCCAGCAGTTTAGTGACAGGGCCTAACTATGGCTACACCTTC. Translating it yields CASSLVTGPNYGYTF.

This chain uses TRBV19 with TRBJ2-7; D perhaps matches TRBD2 (5 bases). Deletions cut 6 bases from V and 1 base from J, with 19 bases between. CDR3 size: 16 residues. The germline gives CDR1 LNHDA, CDR2 SQIVND (reference sequence). DNA of the CDR3: TGTGCCAGTAGCCGGACCCATAGAGGGTCATCCTACGAGCAGTACTTC. Translating it yields CASSRTHRGSSYEQYF.

This clonotype showed up many times. V usage is TRBV3-1 and J usage is TRBJ2-2; D call uncertain. The CDR3 extends over 13 amino acids. The V gene's germline CDR1 is LGHDT and CDR2 YNNKEL (reference sequence). The V gene lost 5 bases and the J gene lost 7 bases, with 11 bases spanning the gap. The CDR3 protein is CASSIRGGGELFF. The CDR3 DNA is TGTGCCAGCAGCATACGTGGCGGCGGGGAGCTGTTTTTT.